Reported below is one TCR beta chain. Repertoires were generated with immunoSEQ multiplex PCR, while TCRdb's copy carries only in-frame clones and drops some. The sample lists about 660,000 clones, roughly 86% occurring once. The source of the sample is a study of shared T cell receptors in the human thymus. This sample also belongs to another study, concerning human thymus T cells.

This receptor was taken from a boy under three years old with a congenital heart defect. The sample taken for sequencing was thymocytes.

The CDR3 DNA reads TGCGCCAGCAGCCAAGAAAGCGGGACTCTCACAGATACGCAGTATTTT. Translated, it gives CASSQESGTLTDTQYF. The chain is built from TRBV4-3 and TRBJ2-3, with 7 bases matching TRBD2. The germline gives CDR1 LGHNA, CDR2 YSLEER. The CDR3 covers 16 residues. The ends lost 0 bases at V and 2 bases at J; junction bases unmatched: 5.